The clone carrying this TCR beta chain was counted many times. This record comes from a study of blood T cells in healthy people across ages. Looking at the study overall: Template switching caught about one barcoded beta molecule for each two T cells.

V lost 4 bases and J 4 bases, leaving 10 bases between the germline ends. Germline V gene data show CDR1 as MNHNS and CDR2 as SASEGT. The CDR3 is made up of 13 amino acids. A J-beta primer mix and a sample-barcoded 5' primer were used in a second PCR of roughly 6 to 11 cycles. TCRdb called the 5' RACE reads again in MiXCR, with one record for every CDR3 protein. The sample yields some 1.5 million distinct CDR3 sequences, about 30% seen once. What was sequenced was blood. This chain uses TRBV6-1 with TRBJ2-5; D is uncertain. This receptor was taken from a woman aged 30 to 39 in good health. CDR3 DNA sequence: TGTGCCAGCAGTGTTTCACCAGGAGAGACCCAGTACTTC. This sequence encodes CASSVSPGETQYF.